These T cell receptor beta chains were read from a single sample in a study of blood T cell repertoires in COVID-19. Here immunoSEQ multiplex PCR was the method, and the copy in TCRdb shows in-frame clones only, minus some. The table shows roughly 80,000 clones, with about 84% occurring only once. The sequencing sample was made of peripheral blood. The receptors were sampled from a human donor in a cohort sampled during active COVID-19. Each CDR3 is given with its conserved first and last residue.

CDR3aa | j_gene | v_gene
CATTGGLTDTQYF | TRBJ2-3 | TRBV19
CASSRFASGGATGTDTQYF | TRBJ2-3 | TRBV7-3
CADSSNQPQHF | TRBJ1-5 | TRBV12-5
CASSMVGGKNIQYF | TRBJ2-4 | TRBV19
CASSWGGTAPDPEKLFF | TRBJ1-4 | TRBV5-1
CASSQADSNQPQHF | TRBJ1-5 | TRBV4-2
CASSPRAVINEQFF | TRBJ2-1 | TRBV3-1/TRBV3-2
CASSPKTGWTEAFF | TRBJ1-1 | TRBV5-6
CASSFLRGEISDTQYF | TRBJ2-3 | TRBV27
CASSQESRGSPLHF | TRBJ1-6 | TRBV4-1
CATSERDTGGKNIQYF | TRBJ2-4 | TRBV24-1
CASSPGTPNTGELFF | TRBJ2-2 | TRBV18
CASSLLSSDNEQFF | TRBJ2-1 | TRBV27
CASSLKEQGSIYEQYF | TRBJ2-7 | TRBV11-3
CASSFRGLVQPQHF | TRBJ1-5 | TRBV7-8
CAISESGLAGGPRTGELFF | TRBJ2-2 | TRBV10-3
CASSVGFEGANTGELFF | TRBJ2-2 | TRBV9
CASSLRTGLGSGANVLTF | TRBJ2-6 | TRBV18
CASSLQPTSSYEQYF | TRBJ2-7 | TRBV5-5
CASSLVSRGHTEAFF | TRBJ1-1 | TRBV27
CASSRLTGVQETQYF | TRBJ2-5 | TRBV7-6
CASSLGTGGNTEAFF | TRBJ1-1 | TRBV27
CASSAGQGATEAFF | TRBJ1-1 | TRBV9
CASRTGGSTDTQYF | TRBJ2-3 | TRBV12-5
CASHLSDTQYF | TRBJ2-3 | TRBV6-5
CASSPRGFNQPQHF | TRBJ1-5 | TRBV18
CASSATGTASRAQHF | TRBJ1-5 | TRBV28
CASSLNKRTGELFF | TRBJ2-2 | TRBV27
CASSRRDYSDTQYF | TRBJ2-3 | TRBV5-4
CASSFNQETQYF | TRBJ2-5 | TRBV5-1
CASSSTQNTEAFF | TRBJ1-1 | TRBV7-3
CASTTQGYTEAFF | TRBJ1-1 | TRBV11-2
CASRLALGARRYSNQPQHF | TRBJ1-5 | TRBV12-2
CASSSISGNYEQYF | TRBJ2-7 | TRBV13
CASSTWGQGRTDTQYF | TRBJ2-3 | TRBV19
CASSEDSFYGYTF | TRBJ1-2 | TRBV5-5
CASSSRDRGPENTEAFF | TRBJ1-1 | TRBV21-1
CASSSESRGGSYEQYF | TRBJ2-7 | TRBV4-1
CASKAGGSYEQYF | TRBJ2-7 | TRBV7-9
CASSPGLAGGKSSYNEQFF | TRBJ2-1 | TRBV19
CASSNPRVNYGYTF | TRBJ1-2 | TRBV5-6
CASSYRQGAYEQYF | TRBJ2-7 | TRBV7-2
CASSAPFGTGVNNEQFF | TRBJ2-1 | TRBV7-9
CATQLGQGFTEAFF | TRBJ1-1 | TRBV10-3
CASSQDYRGEVVTEAFF | TRBJ1-1 | TRBV4-1
CASSQLAGRTDTQYF | TRBJ2-3 | TRBV18
CAISESGQGRNTEAFF | TRBJ1-1 | TRBV10-3
CASSLTGTGGEYYGYTF | TRBJ1-2 | TRBV11-2
CATSRDLGEKLFF | TRBJ1-4 | TRBV15
CAISATSGGAYTGELFF | TRBJ2-2 | TRBV10-3
CATRATGGGLRTGELFF | TRBJ2-2 | TRBV24-1
CASSLSSGGIDEQFF | TRBJ2-1 | TRBV7-9
CASSPDRGLNTEAFF | TRBJ1-1 | TRBV6-5